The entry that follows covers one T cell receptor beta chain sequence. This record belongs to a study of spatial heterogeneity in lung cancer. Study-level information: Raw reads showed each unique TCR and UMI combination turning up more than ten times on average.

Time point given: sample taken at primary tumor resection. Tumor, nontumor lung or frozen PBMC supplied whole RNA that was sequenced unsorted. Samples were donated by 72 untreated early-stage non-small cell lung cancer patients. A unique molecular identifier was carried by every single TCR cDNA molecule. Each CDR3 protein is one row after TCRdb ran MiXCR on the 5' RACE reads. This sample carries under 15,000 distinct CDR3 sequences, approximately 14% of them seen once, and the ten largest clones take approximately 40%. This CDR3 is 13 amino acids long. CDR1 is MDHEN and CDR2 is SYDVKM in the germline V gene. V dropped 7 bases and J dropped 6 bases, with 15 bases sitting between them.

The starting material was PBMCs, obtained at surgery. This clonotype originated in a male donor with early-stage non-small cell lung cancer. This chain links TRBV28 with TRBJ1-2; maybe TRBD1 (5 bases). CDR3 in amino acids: CASTQDIRHGYTF. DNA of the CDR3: TGTGCCAGCACCCAGGACATCCGCCATGGCTACACCTTC.